This T cell receptor beta chain came from a study of cytomegalovirus exposure and HLA in healthy donors. Study details: In a later analysis, it was reported that the approximately 110 validation repertoires had been produced on the same platform as the roughly 700 repertoires belonging to the first cohort. Notes on the study in general: Reported performance of the classifier showed diagnosis of cytomegalovirus status with high specificity and sensitivity. Some TCR beta chains (more than 150 of them) were listed as cytomegalovirus-associated.

The protocol was immunoSEQ multiplex PCR, while the TCRdb copy is restricted to in-frame clones and leaves out a portion. The table has 150,000 to 200,000 clones, about 86% seen once. Comment on this clone: The antigen is not known.

This CDR3 comprises 14 residues. Germline V gene sequence: CDR1 SGHNT, CDR2 YENEEA. The J segment lost 6 bases and the V segment lost 3 bases, leaving 4 bases of the junction unmatched. The study drew the donors from its 120-subject validation cohort, separate from the roughly 700-subject first cohort. The source material was PBMCs. This TCR came from a woman aged 18-30 years in good health and CMV-seronegative. This sequence joins TRBV11-3 and TRBJ1-1; 10 bases agree with TRBD1. CDR3 coding DNA: TGTGCCAGCAGCTTTAGACAGGGGGCCCCTGAAGCTTTCTTT. The encoded protein is CASSFRQGAPEAFF.